The next 21 T cell receptor beta chains were all read from a single sample in a study of neurological immune-mediated disorders. TCRdb recomputed calls from the 5' RACE reads with MiXCR, one row per CDR3 protein. The sample lists tens of thousands of distinct CDR3 sequences; about 4.2% were seen once. Input material: PBMCs. Receptors were obtained from a man in his fifties or sixties with multiple sclerosis.

This clonotype was picked up many times. Here the CDR3 reads CSATPRGYSNQPQHF. The CDR3 nucleotides read TGCAGTGCTACCCCTCGGGGGTATAGCAATCAGCCCCAGCATTTT. The V gene is TRBV20-1, the J gene TRBJ1-5; a weak D match, TRBD1 (5 bases). Germline-derived CDR1 and CDR2 are DFQATT and SNEGSKA (reference sequence). The CDR3 totals 15 residues. V shed 4 bases and J shed 0 bases, with 13 bases lying between them.

The chain joins TRBV6-2 or TRBV6-3 to TRBJ2-7; D is undetermined. Germline lookup yields CDR1 MNHEY and CDR2 SVGEGT. Deletions cut 6 bases from V and 0 bases from J, with 12 bases between. This CDR3 is built from 14 residues. DNA for the CDR3: TGTGCCAGCAGCAAACCCCCATTCTCCTACGAGCAGTACTTC. The encoded protein is CASSKPPFSYEQYF.

This clonotype has at least ten counts. V gene TRBV7-9 combines with J gene TRBJ2-3; no definite D call. CDR1 is SEHNR, CDR2 FQNEAQ, per germline (reference sequence). This CDR3 comprises 13 residues. Trimming stripped 3 bases from V and 5 bases from J, with 9 bases between. DNA for the CDR3: TGTGCCAGCAGCTTGTTAGTATTAGATACGCAGTATTTT. It is translated as CASSLLVLDTQYF. Using reference TRBV7-9 and TRBJ2-3 for the parts outside the CDR3, the full variable domain is DTGVSQNPRHKITKRGQNVTFRCDPISEHNRLYWYRQTLGQGPEFLTYFQNEAQLEKSRLLSDRFSAERPKGSFSTLEIQRTEQGDSAMYLCASSLLVLDTQYFGPGTRLTVL.

This clonotype was observed at least ten times. The chain has TRBV11-3 and TRBJ2-7; maybe TRBD2 (6 bases). CDR1 and CDR2 (germline): SGHNT, YENEEA. The CDR3 contains 16 residues. V was cut by 5 bases and J by 2 bases, with 19 bases left in between. The CDR3 loop reads CASSKRAAGSTYEQYF. CDR3 nucleotides: TGTGCCAGCAGCAAGCGTGCGGCGGGGTCCACCTACGAGCAGTACTTC.

The table lists this clonotype with a few counts. This sequence joins TRBV7-2 and TRBJ1-1; a possible D gene is TRBD1 (5 bases). CDR1 is SGHTA, CDR2 FQGNSA, per germline. CDR3 size: 14 residues. The ends were cut back, 5 bases at V and 0 bases at J, with 10 bases in the middle. The CDR3 here is CASSATGLNTEAFF. The DNA for the CDR3 is TGTGCCAGCAGCGCCACAGGCCTGAACACTGAAGCTTTCTTT.

This clonotype was counted at least ten times. The chain combines TRBV7-2 with TRBJ1-4, with D tentatively TRBD1 (6 bases). The V gene's germline CDR1 is SGHTA and CDR2 FQGNSA. This CDR3 spans 15 amino acids. Trimming removed 1 base at V and 6 bases at J, with 12 bases between. CDR3 nucleotides: TGTGCCAGCAGCTTAGGACAGGTCATGGATGAAAAACTGTTTTTT. This sequence encodes CASSLGQVMDEKLFF.

Ten or more counts support this clonotype. This rearrangement joins TRBV12-3 or TRBV12-4 to TRBJ2-2; D is possibly TRBD1 or TRBD2 (5 bases each). Between the trimmed V and J ends, which lost 3 bases and 5 bases, there was a span of 10 bases. CDR3 length equals 14 residues. The CDR3 nucleotides read TGTGCCAGCAGTTTTAGAGGGGTTACCGGGGAGCTGTTTTTT. Its protein is CASSFRGVTGELFF.

A remark on this clonotype: Just one base apart from a much larger clone, this may be a read error. V gene TRBV4-1 combines with J gene TRBJ2-1, with 9 bases identical to TRBD2. V shed 3 bases and J 9 bases; nucleotides not matched to a gene: 9. Germline V lookup: CDR1 MGHRA, CDR2 YSYEKL. This CDR3 has 15 amino acids. Here the CDR3 DNA reads TGCGCCAGCAGCCATCCGGGAATAGCGGGAGTTGAGCAGTTCTTC. It translates to CASSHPGIAGVEQFF.

The sample holds many counts of this clonotype. V is TRBV6-5 and J is TRBJ2-3, with D perhaps matching TRBD2 (5 bases). Looked up from germline, CDR1 is MNHEY and CDR2 is SVGAGI. The CDR3 runs to 17 residues. V lost 0 bases to trimming and J lost 2 bases, with 15 bases between them. The chain's CDR3 is CASSYSRVGEITDTQYF. CDR3 coding DNA: TGTGCCAGCAGTTACTCCCGCGTGGGAGAAATCACAGATACGCAGTATTTT.

This clonotype was seen at least ten times. V usage is TRBV20-1 and J usage is TRBJ1-5, with a weak D call TRBD1 (5 bases). This CDR3 region has 13 residues. Germline CDR1 reads DFQATT; CDR2 reads SNEGSKA (reference sequence). The V end was cut by 0 bases, the J end by 3 bases, with 6 bases between. The CDR3, as DNA: TGCAGTGCTAGAGAGGACAACAATCAGCCCCAGCATTTT. This gives the protein CSAREDNNQPQHF.

This clonotype was counted many times. The chain links TRBV7-3 to TRBJ2-5, with 9 positions matching TRBD1. This CDR3 is built from 16 residues. Unmatched junction bases numbered 12, after V lost 5 bases and J lost 5 bases. The germline V gene encodes CDR1 SGHTA and CDR2 FQGTGA. CDR3 sequence reads: CASSETGGEAGETQYF. The CDR3 DNA is TGTGCCAGCAGCGAAACAGGGGGCGAGGCGGGGGAGACCCAGTACTTC. The entire variable domain, with the rest obtained from reference TRBV7-3 and TRBJ2-5, is as follows: GAGVSQTPSNKVTEKGKYVELRCDPISGHTALYWYRQSLGQGPEFLIYFQGTGAADDSGLPNDRFFAVRPEGSVSTLKIQRTERGDSAVYLCASSETGGEAGETQYFGPGTRLLVL.

This clonotype was counted many times. The chain combines TRBV20-1 with TRBJ2-3; D is uncertain. This CDR3 comprises 14 residues. V dropped 6 bases and J dropped 2 bases, with 15 bases sitting between them. The germline V gene has CDR1 DFQATT and CDR2 SNEGSKA (reference sequence). This CDR3 reads CSATRLTITDTQYF. The CDR3 DNA follows: TGCAGTGCCACCCGGCTGACAATCACAGATACGCAGTATTTT.

This clonotype has only a few counts. The chain combines TRBV20-1 with TRBJ2-3; tentative D call: TRBD1 (6 bases). CDR1 DFQATT and CDR2 SNEGSKA come from the germline V gene (reference sequence). V dropped 6 bases and J dropped 6 bases, with 22 bases sitting between them. This CDR3 region has 15 residues. CDR3 bases: TGCAGTGCCAAGATCCCGGGCTCTAGGGGGGATACGCAGTATTTT. Protein product: CSAKIPGSRGDTQYF.

This clonotype occurred many times. The V gene is TRBV5-1, the J gene TRBJ2-7, with D possibly TRBD2 on 5 matching bases. The length of the CDR3 is 16 residues. The V gene lost 2 bases and the J gene lost 3 bases, with 18 bases spanning the gap. In germline, CDR1 is SGHRS, CDR2 YFSETQ. The CDR3 loop reads CASSLASRPPFYEQYF. Here the CDR3 DNA reads TGCGCCAGCAGCTTAGCTAGCCGTCCCCCCTTCTACGAGCAGTACTTC.

This clonotype came up many times. One base away lies a much larger clone, so this may be a sequencing read error. The V call is TRBV6-6, the J call TRBJ1-2; unclear D gene. From germline, CDR1 is MNHNY and CDR2 SVGAGI (reference sequence). CDR3 length: 12 amino acids. The germline V and J ends were trimmed by 7 bases and 5 bases, with 11 bases remaining between them. For the CDR3, the DNA is TGTGCCAGCAACAAAAACCAATATGGCTACACCTTC. Translating gives CASNKNQYGYTF.

This clonotype was detected many times. V is TRBV5-1 and J is TRBJ2-5; TRBD1 agrees at 8 bases. V trimming: 5 bases; J trimming: 4 bases; junction bases outside the gene matches: 7. The CDR3 consists of 14 residues. Germline assignment: CDR1 SGHRS and CDR2 YFSETQ. In DNA, the CDR3 is TGCGCCAGCAGACAGGGGGACGTCGGAGAGACCCAGTACTTC. Its translation: CASRQGDVGETQYF.

This clonotype appeared many times. The chain recombines TRBV6-5 with TRBJ1-1; no clear D gene. This CDR3 has 12 amino acids. Germline V gene sequence: CDR1 MNHEY, CDR2 SVGAGI. The V end lost 6 bases, the J end lost 6 bases, and 11 bases lay between the germline ends. CDR3 bases: TGTGCCAGCAGCTTCGCTGGGGCTGAAGCTTTCTTT. As protein: CASSFAGAEAFF.

This clonotype has a count of ten or more. This may come from a read error, since a much larger clone is one base off. V gene TRBV20-1 combines with J gene TRBJ2-7; TRBD2 agrees at 8 bases. CDR1 is DFQATT, CDR2 SNEGSKA, per germline (reference sequence). The CDR3 sequence is 16 residues long. With 0 bases clipped from V and 2 bases from J, the junction kept 9 bases outside the gene matches. The CDR3 DNA sequence: TGCAGTGCTAGAGATGTGGGGACTAGAGGGACCTACGAGCAGTACTTC. Residues: CSARDVGTRGTYEQYF.

This clonotype was counted ten times or more. The chain employs TRBV7-2 and TRBJ2-3, with D unresolved. The CDR3 extends over 13 amino acids. V lost 3 bases and J lost 3, with 7 bases in between. Looked up from germline, CDR1 is SGHTA and CDR2 is FQGNSA. Here the CDR3 reads CASSFTRTDTQYF. The CDR3 nucleotides are TGTGCCAGCAGCTTTACCAGAACAGATACGCAGTATTTT.

There are many counts of this clonotype. A read error may be the cause here, since a much bigger clone is one base away. This chain connects TRBV7-8 to TRBJ2-3; D is possibly TRBD1 or TRBD2 (5 bases each). The CDR3 is 14 residues long. The V and J ends lost 5 bases and 5 bases respectively, with 14 bases between them. CDR1 SGHVS and CDR2 FQNEAQ come from the germline V gene. The CDR3 protein is CASSPRKGRDTQYF. In DNA, the CDR3 is TGTGCCAGCAGCCCAAGAAAGGGACGAGATACGCAGTATTTT.

This clonotype occurred many times. V is TRBV10-3 and J is TRBJ2-1; D may be TRBD2 (6 bases). V was trimmed by 4 bases and J by 3 bases, leaving 13 bases between them. CDR1 ENHRY and CDR2 SYGVKD come from the germline V gene. This CDR3 has 15 residues. The CDR3: CAISASGRGYNEQFF. As DNA, the CDR3 is TGTGCCATCAGTGCCTCCGGGAGAGGCTACAATGAGCAGTTCTTC.